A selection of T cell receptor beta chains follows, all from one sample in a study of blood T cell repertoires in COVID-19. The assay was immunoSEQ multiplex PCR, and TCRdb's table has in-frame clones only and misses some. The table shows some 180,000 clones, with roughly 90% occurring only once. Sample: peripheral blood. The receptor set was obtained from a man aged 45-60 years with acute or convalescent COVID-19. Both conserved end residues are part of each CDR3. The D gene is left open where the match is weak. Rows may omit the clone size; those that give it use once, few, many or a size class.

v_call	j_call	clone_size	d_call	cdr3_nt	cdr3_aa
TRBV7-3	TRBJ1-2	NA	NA	TGTGCCAGCAGCCCAACAAAAGGGGTAGGCTACACCTTC	CASSPTKGVGYTF
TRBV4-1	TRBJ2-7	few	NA	TGCGCCAGCAGCCAAGAGGGACTCGCCTACGAGCAGTACTTC	CASSQEGLAYEQYF
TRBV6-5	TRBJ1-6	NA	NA	TGTGCCAGCAGTTACTCAGTACAGATTAATTCACCCCTCCACTTT	CASSYSVQINSPLHF
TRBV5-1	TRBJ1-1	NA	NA	TGCGCCAGCAGCCCTGGTGGCAGGGTTCCTACTGAAGCTTTCTTT	CASSPGGRVPTEAFF
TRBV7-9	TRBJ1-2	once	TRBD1	TGTGCCAGCAGCTACCTCGGGACAGGCTATGGCTACACCTTC	CASSYLGTGYGYTF
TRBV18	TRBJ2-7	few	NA	TGTGCCAGCTCACCAGGGACACTTCTCTCCTACGAGCAGTACTTC	CASSPGTLLSYEQYF
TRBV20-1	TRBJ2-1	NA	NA	TGCAGTGCTAGTGCCAGCTACAATGAGCAGTTCTTC	CSASASYNEQFF
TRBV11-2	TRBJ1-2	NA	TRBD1	TGTGCCAGCAGCGGGGACAGTTCTTACTATGGCGGCTACACCTTC	CASSGDSSYYGGYTF
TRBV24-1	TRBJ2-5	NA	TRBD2	TGTGCCACCAGTGACTCGCGGGAGTTTTTGGAGACCCAGTACTTC	CATSDSREFLETQYF
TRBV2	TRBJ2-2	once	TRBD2	TGTGCCAGCAGGATAGCGGGATCGAACACCGGGGAGCTGTTTTTT	CASRIAGSNTGELFF
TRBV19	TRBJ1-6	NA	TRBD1	TGTGCCAGTAGGGCGGTTGAGGCGGGACAGGAGAAACCACCCCTCCACTTT	CASRAVEAGQEKPPLHF
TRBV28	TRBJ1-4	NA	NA	TGTGCCAGCAGGCGAGGCGGAGGGGCCAGTGAAAAACTGTTTTTT	CASRRGGGASEKLFF
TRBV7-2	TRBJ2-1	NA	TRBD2	TGTGCCAGCAGTATAGCGGGGGGGAGGTACAATGAGCAGTTCTTC	CASSIAGGRYNEQFF
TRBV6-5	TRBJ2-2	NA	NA	TGTGCCAGCAGTTACTCCGCACGAAGCCGGACCGGGGAGCTGTTTTTT	CASSYSARSRTGELFF
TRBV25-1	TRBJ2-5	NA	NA	TGTGCCAGCAGTGAACCTGACAGGACCCGAGAGACCCAGTACTTC	CASSEPDRTRETQYF
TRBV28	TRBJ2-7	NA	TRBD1	TGTGCCAGCAGTGGATGGGGACAGGGAGGGGGCGAGCAGTACTTC	CASSGWGQGGGEQYF
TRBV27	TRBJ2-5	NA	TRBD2	TGTGCCAGCAGTTTATCCCCCCCGGCGGGAGGGCTAGAGACCCAGTACTTC	CASSLSPPAGGLETQYF
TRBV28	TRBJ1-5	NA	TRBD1	TGTGCCAGCACCAGGGGGTTGGGACAGCCCCAGCATTTT	CASTRGLGQPQHF
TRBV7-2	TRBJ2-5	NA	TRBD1	TGTGCCAGCAGCCCGCGGACAGGGGATATGGAGACCCAGTACTTC	CASSPRTGDMETQYF
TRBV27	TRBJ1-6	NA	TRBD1	TGTGCCAGCAGTTTGGGGACAGCGAATTCACCCCTCCACTTT	CASSLGTANSPLHF
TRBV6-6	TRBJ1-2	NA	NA	TGTGCCAGCAGTCCAGGGCATGGCTACACCTTC	CASSPGHGYTF
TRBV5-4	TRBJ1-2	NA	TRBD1	TGTGCCAGCAGCTTGGCCGGGACAGGGAGAAACTATGGCTACACCTTC	CASSLAGTGRNYGYTF
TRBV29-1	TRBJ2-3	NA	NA	TGCAGCGCCGGCGTGAGGTCTAGCACAGATACGCAGTATTTT	CSAGVRSSTDTQYF
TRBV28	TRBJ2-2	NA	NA	TGTGCCAGCAGTTTAGGCGGGGCGAACACCGGGGAGCTGTTTTTT	CASSLGGANTGELFF
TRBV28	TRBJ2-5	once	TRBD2	TGTGCCAGCAGTCCAAGCGGTAGCTTCTCCCCCCCCAAGCGGGGGGGCTGGGAGACCCAGTACTTC	CASSPSGSFSPPKRGGWETQYF
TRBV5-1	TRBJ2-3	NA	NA	TGCGCCAGCAGCTTGGCAAGACTAGGCCCCACAGATACGCAGTATTTT	CASSLARLGPTDTQYF
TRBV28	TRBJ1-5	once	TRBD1	TGTGCCAGCAGTTTACGGGACAGGGTCAATCAGCCCCAGCATTTT	CASSLRDRVNQPQHF
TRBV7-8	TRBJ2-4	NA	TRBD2	TGTGCCAGCAACTTTAAGGGGCTGGCGGGAGGGCCCAATATCAAAAACATTCAGTACTTC	CASNFKGLAGGPNIKNIQYF
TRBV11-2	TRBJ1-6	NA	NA	TGTGCCAGCAGCTTAGATCTTAATTCACCCCTCCACTTT	CASSLDLNSPLHF